The T cell receptor beta chain under discussion was sequenced for a study of blood T cell repertoires in COVID-19. Study at large: The samples span acute and convalescent COVID-19 from the United States, Italy and Spain. Sample material is recorded as cDNA or gDNA derived from T cells, B-cell-depleted T cells, or PBMCs.

The CDR3 is made up of 13 amino acids. Trimming shortened V by 0 bases and J by 0 bases, and 3 bases separated the two germline ends. Germline V lookup: CDR1 SGHRS, CDR2 YFSETQ. Notes on this clone: Other DNA variants within this sample encode the same CDR3.

Authors' methods: Reference gene primer amplification yielded estimated nucleated cell counts. The table came from immunoSEQ multiplex PCR; TCRdb's copy has only in-frame clones and leaves some out. V, J and clone size are taken as reported in that table, and D and trimming were inferred from the DNA itself. This repertoire shows 180,000 or so clones, about 80% found once; its top ten account for 2.6%. Sequenced input: peripheral blood. The TCR originated in a human donor with acute or convalescent COVID-19. The donor label of this sample is uncertain. The chain recombines TRBV5-1 with TRBJ1-1; D unclear. For the CDR3, the DNA is TGCGCCAGCAGCTTGGACTTGAACACTGAAGCTTTCTTT. Protein sequence: CASSLDLNTEAFF.